The clone carrying this T cell receptor beta chain was seen more than once but under ten times. Germline V CDR1 and CDR2: MGHRA, YSYEKL. This CDR3 contains 13 residues. Trimming cost V 6 bases and J 8 bases; bases outside gene matches: 4. The record originates from a study of T cell changes during pregnancy in multiple sclerosis. Here immunoSEQ multiplex PCR was the method, and the copy in TCRdb shows in-frame clones only, minus some. The table lists 50,000 to 75,000 clones, roughly 90% of them singletons. The chain uses TRBV4-1 and TRBJ1-4, with 9 bases matching TRBD1. This receptor was identified in a female donor in good health, enrolled as a control in a pregnancy study. Sequencing was performed on peripheral blood, taken in the first trimester of pregnancy. The CDR3 loop reads CASRQGAWEKLFF. CDR3 bases: TGCGCCAGCAGACAGGGGGCATGGGAAAAACTGTTTTTT.